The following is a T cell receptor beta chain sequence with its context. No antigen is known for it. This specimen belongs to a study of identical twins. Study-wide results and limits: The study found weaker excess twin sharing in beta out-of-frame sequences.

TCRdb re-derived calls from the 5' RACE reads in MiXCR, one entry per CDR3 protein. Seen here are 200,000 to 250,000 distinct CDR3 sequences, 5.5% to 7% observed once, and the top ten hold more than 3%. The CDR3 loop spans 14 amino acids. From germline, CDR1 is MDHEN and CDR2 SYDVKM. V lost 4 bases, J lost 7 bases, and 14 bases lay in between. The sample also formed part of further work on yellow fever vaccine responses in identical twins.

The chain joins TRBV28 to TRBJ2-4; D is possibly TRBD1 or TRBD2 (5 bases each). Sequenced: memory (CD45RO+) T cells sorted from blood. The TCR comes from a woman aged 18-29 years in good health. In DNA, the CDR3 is TGTGCCAGCAGTTCCCGCACCGAGGGGAACATTCAGTACTTC. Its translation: CASSSRTEGNIQYF.